These T cell receptor beta chains were read from a single sample in a study of blood T cell repertoires in COVID-19. Libraries were prepared by immunoSEQ multiplex PCR; TCRdb keeps only in-frame clonotypes and omits some of them. The sample lists about 230,000 clones; 75% to 90% were seen once. The material sequenced was peripheral blood. These receptors were obtained from a woman in her seventies with active or convalescent COVID-19. The CDR3 runs from the conserved cysteine through the conserved F or W. Fields, in order: J gene, V gene, D gene, clone size, CDR3 DNA, CDR3 protein. D genes are given only for firm matches. Size values are once, few and many counts, or a class for expanded clones, and some rows have none.

J gene: TRBJ1-1
V gene: TRBV10-2
D gene: TRBD1
clone size: .
CDR3 DNA: TGCGCCAGCGAAAGGGGACAGCCGAACACTGAAGCTTTCTTT
CDR3 protein: CASERGQPNTEAFF

J gene: TRBJ1-2
V gene: TRBV30
D gene: .
clone size: .
CDR3 DNA: TGTGCCTGGAGTGTCGCGGGGACGGGAAACGCGGGAACCTTC
CDR3 protein: CAWSVAGTGNAGTF

J gene: TRBJ2-6
V gene: TRBV15
D gene: .
clone size: few
CDR3 DNA: TGTGCCACCAGTTCTAGGAGACAGGTCCTGAGCTCTGGGGCCAACGTCCTGACTTTC
CDR3 protein: CATSSRRQVLSSGANVLTF

J gene: TRBJ2-7
V gene: TRBV4-1
D gene: TRBD2
clone size: .
CDR3 DNA: TGCGCCAGCAGCCAAGCTGGCGGGAGGGTGGACGAGCAGTACTTC
CDR3 protein: CASSQAGGRVDEQYF

J gene: TRBJ2-2
V gene: TRBV21-1
D gene: .
clone size: many
CDR3 DNA: TGTGCCAGCAGCAAAGTCGACTTCGGGACTAGCGGGGTGAACACCGGGGAGCTGTTTTTT
CDR3 protein: CASSKVDFGTSGVNTGELFF

J gene: TRBJ2-3
V gene: TRBV3-1/TRBV3-2
D gene: TRBD2
clone size: .
CDR3 DNA: TGTGCCAGCAGCCGGGCTAGCGGAATCACTGGCACAGATACGCAGTATTTT
CDR3 protein: CASSRASGITGTDTQYF

J gene: TRBJ2-7
V gene: TRBV10-3
D gene: TRBD2
clone size: once
CDR3 DNA: TGTGCCACCAAGTCCCCTGGCGGGGGAAGCTCCTACGAGCAGTACTTC
CDR3 protein: CATKSPGGGSSYEQYF

J gene: TRBJ2-2
V gene: TRBV7-3
D gene: .
clone size: few
CDR3 DNA: TGTGCCAGCAGCTTTTTTTCGTCCGGGGAGCTGTTTTTT
CDR3 protein: CASSFFSSGELFF

J gene: TRBJ2-3
V gene: TRBV27
D gene: .
clone size: .
CDR3 DNA: TGTGCCAGCAGACTCGCTATCCCAGATACGCAGTATTTT
CDR3 protein: CASRLAIPDTQYF

J gene: TRBJ1-1
V gene: TRBV2
D gene: .
clone size: once
CDR3 DNA: TGTGCCAGCAGTGAGTATGTGGAAGCTTTCTTT
CDR3 protein: CASSEYVEAFF

J gene: TRBJ1-1
V gene: TRBV6-2/TRBV6-3
D gene: .
clone size: .
CDR3 DNA: TGTGCCAGCAGTTACTGGATGGGGGCCGTGAACACTGAAGCTTTCTTT
CDR3 protein: CASSYWMGAVNTEAFF